This entry features one T cell receptor (beta chain) sequence. No antigen is known for it. The data stem from a study of Graves' ophthalmopathy and Graves' hyperthyroidism. Study details: Calling hyperthyroidism stable required that no ophthalmopathy show up within 18 months of follow-up. Broader study findings: At 60% to 71% sensitivity and about 72% specificity, the model predicted progression of the ophthalmopathy.

CDR3 size: 17 residues. V gave up 6 bases and J gave up 2 bases; unmatched junction bases: 10. Germline loops: CDR1 DFQATT, CDR2 SNEGSKA (reference sequence). Amplification of the TCR beta CDR3 regions used RNA transcripts (as template). An opening RT-PCR round employed HTBI primers and preceded a second-round multiplex PCR. TCRdb fed the multiplex PCR reads into MiXCR, producing one record per CDR3 protein. There are about 550,000 distinct CDR3 sequences in the sample; roughly 39% occur only once, and roughly 4% lies in the top ten. Exclusion criteria comprised other autoimmune diseases, uncontrolled infections, pregnancy or lactation in patients. A diagnosis was made from clinical symptoms together with serum thyroxine, TRAb, thyroid ultrasound and orbital computed tomography.

The chain couples TRBV20-1 to TRBJ2-3; TRBD2 agrees at 14 bases. The sample comprised peripheral blood or thyroid tissue (not recorded which). This sequence was found in an adult man with Graves' hyperthyroidism. The CDR3 region has the DNA TGCAGTGCCCGGACTAGCGGGGGGTCCCTCAACACAGATACGCAGTATTTT. This translates into CSARTSGGSLNTDTQYF.